Described below is a single T cell receptor (beta chain) sequence and its context. Its binding antigen is unknown. Base qualities are missing; no much larger clone stands one base away. Looking up the germline V gene yields CDR1 SGHRS and CDR2 YFSETQ. The V and J ends are trimmed by 0 bases and 0 bases, leaving 13 bases between them. The CDR3, cysteine through valine, is 16 amino acids long. The sequence is cut down to CDR3 DNA, 48 bases in frame from base 1. The trial excluded patients who had a history of autoimmune disease or were on systemic immunosuppression. Peripheral blood for TCR sequencing was drawn from every dose cohort at baseline, at cycle 4 day 1 and at cycle 7 day 1. Samples came from an open-label, multicenter, first-in-human phase I dose-escalation trial of ivuxolimab. Adults with locally advanced or metastatic melanoma, renal cell carcinoma, hepatocellular carcinoma or head and neck squamous cell carcinoma were enrolled in the trial. Before TCR sequencing, CD4+ and CD8+ T cells were separately sorted from peripheral blood.

Genomic DNA was extracted from sorted cells for sequencing of the TCRbeta CDR3 region. The immunoSEQ Assay was used to sequence the TCRbeta CDR3 regions. TCRdb obtained this table from immuneACCESS and retained in-frame rearrangements with V and J assigned. These tables miss some clones; where compared with another copy, unresolved V genes account for less than half of the shortfall, and the remainder is unexplained. The sample data list about 88,000 clones, and more than 80% of these were observed just once. Over 0.2% of the sample belongs to the ten largest clones. The record originates from a study of OX40 agonist ivuxolimab in advanced cancers. The study in broad terms: Ivuxolimab was an agonistic, fully human IgG2 monoclonal antibody directed against OX40 (CD134), a costimulatory receptor. Intravenous ivuxolimab was administered to patients every 2 weeks at six dose levels: 0.01, 0.1, 0.3, 1.5, 3 and 10 mg/kg. Of the roughly 54 patients in dose escalation, about 20 had hepatocellular carcinoma, approximately 15 had melanoma, 9 had renal cell carcinoma and 9 had head and neck cancer. A male proportion of around 81% and a mean age of roughly 58 years, ranging from 23 to 79, were recorded for the dose-escalation cohort. Prior anti-PD-1, anti-PD-L1 or anti-CTLA-4 therapy was permitted, and checkpoint inhibitors had been received by approximately 39% of dose-escalation patients. Three dose-escalation patients achieved partial responses, one with hepatocellular carcinoma and two with cutaneous melanoma. The purpose of peripheral TCRbeta sequencing was to test whether ivuxolimab changed TCR sequence diversity and led to clonal T-cell expansion. The paper covers the monotherapy dose-escalation part of the phase I ivuxolimab trial, which included N of about 50 patients.

Summary of the overall study and its limitations: After ivuxolimab, expanded clones were on average more numerous among CD8+ T cells than among CD4+ T cells. At doses of 0.1 to 3.0 mg/kg, clonal expansion of both CD4+ and CD8+ T cells in blood was seen between baseline and week 6. In the 0.1-3.0 mg/kg groups, partial responders had among the lowest normalized peripheral clonal expansion, particularly in CD8+ T cells. The antigen specificity of the peripheral T cells that underwent clonal expansion was not determined. Low levels of normalized T-cell clonal expansion were also seen in some patients who did not respond.

The specimen was CD4+ or CD8+ T cells sorted from blood, collected in a trial of the OX40 agonist ivuxolimab. This receptor was taken from an adult with an advanced solid tumor such as melanoma, head and neck, liver or kidney cancer. The chain couples TRBV5-1 to TRBJ2-7, and perhaps TRBD1 as D gene, on 6 matching bases. The nucleotides read TGCGCCAGCAGCTTGGTGAGGACAGACATCTCCTACGAGCAGTACGTC. Its protein is CASSLVRTDISYEQYV.